This T cell receptor (beta chain) was profiled in a study of T cells after yellow fever vaccination. General study results and limits: Subsequent booster samples again held most clones from primary vaccination (approximately 95% CD4, about 90% CD8). A weaker secondary response peaked on day 5, the primary on day 15. FACS-sorted repertoires could contain abundant clonotypes contaminating from the bulk population.

5'RACE template switching produced TCR cDNA carrying a universal primer site and UMIs. From the 5' RACE reads, TCRdb called clonotypes with MiXCR, one entry per CDR3 protein. The sample yields a few hundred thousand distinct CDR3 sequences, about 4% seen once. The V gene lost 5 bases and the J gene lost 6 bases, with 8 bases spanning the gap. The CDR3 consists of 12 residues. Germline V lookup: CDR1 MNHEY, CDR2 SVGEGT. This clonotype was detected ten times or more. Its specificity is unknown. The input for sequencing was PBMCs, taken 5 days after the yellow fever booster vaccination. The genes are TRBV6-2 or TRBV6-3 and TRBJ2-4; perhaps TRBD1 as D (6 bases). This clonotype was obtained from a man aged 18 to 29 who received the YFV17D yellow fever vaccine. CDR3 loop: CASSQTGNIQYF. CDR3 nucleotides: TGTGCCAGCAGTCAGACAGGAAACATTCAGTACTTC.